The 11 T cell receptor beta chains in this list originate from one sample, sequenced in a study of cytomegalovirus exposure and HLA in healthy donors. 13 Jbeta primers and 60 Vbeta primers were used for the PCR. TCRdb's copy holds only in-frame clones and misses some; the assay was immunoSEQ multiplex PCR. The sample includes around 120,000 clones, roughly four fifths of them seen just once. Sequencing was carried out using PBMCs. The receptor source for this set is a male donor in good health and CMV-seropositive.

The CDR3 sequence: CATRQGGGEKLFF. Written as DNA, the CDR3 is TGTGCCACCCGACAGGGGGGGGGTGAAAAACTGTTTTTT. The chain links TRBV7-2 to TRBJ1-4; 9 bases are a match to TRBD1. V shed 10 bases, J shed 7 bases, and the junction held 7 bases outside the gene matches. Germline V gene data show CDR1 as SGHTA and CDR2 as FQGNSA. The CDR3 covers 13 residues.

J is TRBJ2-1 and V is TRBV7-9; 9 positions agree with TRBD2. The CDR3 has 13 residues. Germline V gene data show CDR1 as SEHNR and CDR2 as FQNEAQ (reference sequence). The chain's CDR3 is CTLAGERYNEQFF. The CDR3 DNA follows: TGTACACTAGCGGGTGAGAGATACAATGAGCAGTTCTTC.

J is TRBJ1-5 and V is TRBV28, with 9 bases that match TRBD1. Germline CDR1 MDHEN, CDR2 SYDVKM. V shed 3 bases, J shed 4 bases, and the junction held 7 bases outside the gene matches. The CDR3 runs to 16 residues. CDR3 sequence (DNA): TGTGCCAGCAGTTTCGGACAGGGGCGCGTTAATCAGCCCCAGCATTTT. As protein: CASSFGQGRVNQPQHF.

The genes are TRBV15 and TRBJ2-3, with TRBD2 matching over 7 bases. With V trimmed by 8 bases and J by 2 bases, 13 bases remained unmatched. CDR3 length: 16 amino acids. Germline CDR1 and CDR2: LNHNV and YYDKDF (reference sequence). This CDR3 is CATLAEPSLYTDTQYF. CDR3 in DNA: TGTGCCACCCTAGCGGAACCGTCTCTGTACACAGATACGCAGTATTTT.

The V and J genes are TRBV5-4 and TRBJ2-2; unclear D gene. V was pared by 0 bases and J by 5 bases, with 5 bases between. Germline CDR1 SGHNT, CDR2 YYREEE (reference sequence). The CDR3 is 13 amino acids. CDR3 coding DNA: TGTGCCAGCAGCTTGGTCGAGACCGGGGAGCTGTTTTTT. Its protein product is CASSLVETGELFF.

The chain links TRBV28 to TRBJ2-3, with TRBD2 identical over 8 bases. This CDR3 is 13 amino acids long. The germline V gene encodes CDR1 MDHEN and CDR2 SYDVKM. Trimming took 6 bases from V and 6 from J; bases not matched to a gene: 5. The CDR3 DNA sequence: TGTGCCAGCAGCGGGACTAGGCCGGATACGCAGTATTTT. Residues: CASSGTRPDTQYF. The full variable domain, rest sourced from reference TRBV28 and TRBJ2-3, is DVKVTQSSRYLVKRTGEKVFLECVQDMDHENMFWYRQDPGLGLRLIYFSYDVKMKEKGDIPEGYSVSREKKERFSLILESASTNQTSMYLCASSGTRPDTQYFGPGTRLTVL.

The J gene is TRBJ1-1, the V gene TRBV7-2; no clear D gene. V was shortened by 7 bases and J by 1 base, with 13 bases between the two germline ends. Germline V lookup: CDR1 SGHTA, CDR2 FQGNSA. The CDR3 is 14 amino acids. CDR3 nucleotide sequence: TGTGCCAGCACCCCCGCTGGAGCGAACACTGAAGCTTTCTTT. This sequence encodes CASTPAGANTEAFF.

This clone has only a few counts. The chain couples TRBV7-6 to TRBJ2-5; maybe TRBD2 (6 bases). V lost 2 bases to trimming and J lost 0 bases, with 13 bases between them. The germline V gene has CDR1 SGHVS and CDR2 FNYEAQ. The CDR3 spans 16 residues. Here the CDR3 DNA reads TGTGCCAGCAGCTTATCTTCTAGCGCCAACCAAGAGACCCAGTACTTC. Translating gives CASSLSSSANQETQYF.

The chain links TRBV6-5 to TRBJ2-7; 8 bases match TRBD2. The germline gives CDR1 MNHEY, CDR2 SVGAGI. With 6 bases clipped from V and 1 base from J, the junction kept 8 bases outside the gene matches. CDR3 size: 15 residues. CDR3 sequence (DNA): TGTGCCAGCAGACTCAGCGGGAGTGCTTCCTACGAGCAGTACTTC. Encoded protein: CASRLSGSASYEQYF.

The CDR3 reads CASSLTPGQLNTEAFF. The CDR3 nucleotides read TGTGCCAGCAGCCTCACCCCGGGACAGCTGAACACTGAAGCTTTCTTT. This sequence joins TRBV28 and TRBJ1-1, with 7 nucleotides matching TRBD1. V was pared by 6 bases and J by 0 bases, with 10 bases of the junction left unmatched. CDR3 length: 16 residues. Germline values: CDR1 MDHEN, CDR2 SYDVKM. Drawing the rest from reference TRBV28 and TRBJ1-1, the complete variable domain is DVKVTQSSRYLVKRTGEKVFLECVQDMDHENMFWYRQDPGLGLRLIYFSYDVKMKEKGDIPEGYSVSREKKERFSLILESASTNQTSMYLCASSLTPGQLNTEAFFGQGTRLTVV.

CDR3 sequence reads: CASSLGGINTEAFF. Here the CDR3 DNA reads TGTGCCAGCAGCTTAGGGGGTATTAACACTGAAGCTTTCTTT. The V gene is TRBV6-5, the J gene TRBJ1-1; tentatively, D is TRBD1 (6 bases). Trimming took 6 bases from V and 2 from J, leaving 13 bases between them. Germline CDR1 is MNHEY and CDR2 is SVGAGI. CDR3 length: 14 residues.